This T cell receptor (beta chain) was sequenced during a study of cytomegalovirus exposure and HLA in healthy donors. Study-wide results and limits: Later analysis placed DRB1 highest and HLA-C lowest in TCR association rates, which differed by HLA locus.

About this clone itself: Antigen specificity is unknown.

CDR3 length equals 13 residues. V lost 11 bases, J lost 2 bases, and 15 bases lay in between. Germline V CDR1 and CDR2: LGHNT, FRNRAP. The PCR employed 60 Vbeta primers together with 13 Jbeta primers. Assay: immunoSEQ multiplex PCR; the TCRdb copy retains only in-frame clones and omits some. The sample carries under 200,000 clones, 87% recorded once. The V gene is TRBV12-5, the J gene TRBJ1-1, with a tentative D call TRBD1 (6 bases). The sequence was obtained from a boy aged 2 to 10 in good health and CMV-seronegative. Sequencing was carried out using PBMCs. CDR3 loop: CAGRGAQNTEAFF. The CDR3 coding sequence is TGTGCTGGGCGGGGGGCACAAAACACTGAAGCTTTCTTT.